This TCR beta chain is drawn from a study of Graves' ophthalmopathy and Graves' hyperthyroidism. As for the study in general: Researchers obtained peripheral blood at initial diagnosis, before any treatment had begun.

Many counts were recorded for this clonotype. What it binds is not known. The junction differs from germline at one of its ends, possibly a read error. Amplifying from RNA transcripts, the study obtained TCR beta CDR3 regions. First-round RT-PCR used HTBI primers; second-round multiplex PCR followed. Each CDR3 protein is one row after TCRdb ran MiXCR on the multiplex PCR reads. This table holds about 480,000 distinct CDR3 sequences, about an eighth found once. General study points: Blood repertoires reportedly contained most expanded thyroid clonotypes above 0.001 frequency. With a specificity of around 76% and a sensitivity of 70% to 71%, the model predicted ophthalmopathy progression.

Per the germline V gene, CDR1 is GTSNPN and CDR2 is SVGIG (reference sequence). There are 14 residues in the CDR3. Excluded: other autoimmune disease, uncontrolled infection, pregnancy or lactation. The sequenced sample was blood. The clonotype originates from a woman in her 30s with Graves' ophthalmopathy. The rearrangement uses TRBV30 and TRBJ2-4; D possibly uses TRBD1 or TRBD2 (5 bases each). Written as DNA, the CDR3 is TGTGCCTGGAGTGTACATGGGGGTTCAAACATTAAGTACTTC. This sequence encodes CAWSVHGGSNIKYF.